The sample holds one count of the clone carrying this T cell receptor beta chain. Its specificity is unknown. The entry originates in a study of early T cells in non-severe SARS-CoV-2 infection. Looking at the study overall: Bulk RNA taken from unsorted whole blood was sequenced, leaving chains unpaired.

Notes on the study in general: Missing private and CD4 specificities, VDJdb matching favored anti-spike CD8 responses.

Individual cDNA molecules received unique molecular identifiers. One entry per CDR3 protein, called by TCRdb with MiXCR from the 5' RACE reads. The sample yields 100,000 to 150,000 distinct CDR3 sequences, 15% seen once. V gave up 7 bases and J gave up 8 bases, with 14 bases separating them. This CDR3 comprises 11 residues. Germline V gives CDR1 SQVTM, CDR2 ANQGSEA. Sequenced input: whole blood. The sequence was collected from an adult who was a healthcare worker with PCR-confirmed SARS-CoV-2 infection or an uninfected control (not recorded which). The V gene is TRBV29-1, the J gene TRBJ1-2; unclear D gene. The CDR3 loop is CSARGSGGYTF. The DNA for the CDR3 is TGCAGCGCGAGAGGGTCTGGCGGCTACACCTTC.